Described below is a single TCR beta chain sequence and its context. This sample stems from a study of T cell changes during pregnancy in multiple sclerosis. The ends were cut back, 4 bases at V and 3 bases at J, with 12 bases in the middle. This CDR3 spans 14 amino acids. Germline CDR1 reads KGHSH; CDR2 reads LQKENI. The data were produced by immunoSEQ multiplex PCR, yet TCRdb's version contains in-frame clones alone and is incomplete. The repertoire holds about 89,000 clones, 85% to 95% seen once, with about 0.8% in the top ten. Sequences were derived from peripheral blood, sampled in the third trimester of pregnancy. The TCR comes from a female donor with multiple sclerosis, enrolled in a pregnancy study. The chain links TRBV18 to TRBJ1-1; a weak D match, TRBD1 (6 bases). Here the CDR3 DNA reads TGTGCCAGCTCACTCCGGACAGAATACACTGAAGCTTTCTTT. The encoded protein is CASSLRTEYTEAFF.